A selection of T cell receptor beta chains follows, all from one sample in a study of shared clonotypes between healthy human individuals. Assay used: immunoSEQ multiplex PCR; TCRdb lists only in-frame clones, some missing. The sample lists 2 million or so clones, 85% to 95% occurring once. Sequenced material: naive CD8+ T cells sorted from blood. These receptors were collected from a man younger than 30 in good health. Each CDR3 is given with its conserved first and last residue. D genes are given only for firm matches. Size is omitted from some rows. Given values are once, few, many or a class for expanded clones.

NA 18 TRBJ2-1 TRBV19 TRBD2 CASSIVPPTSGKYNEQFF TGTGCCAGTAGTATAGTCCCTCCGACTAGCGGGAAATACAATGAGCAGTTCTTC
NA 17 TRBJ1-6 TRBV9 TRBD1 CASSGSLATGTGSPLHF TGTGCCAGCAGCGGGAGCCTGGCAACCGGGACAGGGTCCCCCCTCCACTTT
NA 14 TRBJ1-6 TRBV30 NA CAWGDFFDNSPLHF TGTGCCTGGGGGGACTTTTTCGATAATTCACCCCTCCACTTT
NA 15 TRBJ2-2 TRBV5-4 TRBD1 CASSLRTGVTGELFF TGTGCCAGCAGCTTAAGGACAGGGGTCACCGGGGAGCTGTTTTTT
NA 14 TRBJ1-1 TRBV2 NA CASSDPTKGGEAFF TGTGCCAGCAGTGACCCGACGAAAGGCGGTGAAGCTTTCTTT
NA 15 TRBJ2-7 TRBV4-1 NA CASSQAGARSYEQYF TGCGCCAGCAGCCAAGCCGGCGCCAGATCCTACGAGCAGTACTTC
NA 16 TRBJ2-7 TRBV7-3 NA CASSLKGPGFSYEQYF TGTGCCAGCAGCTTAAAGGGGCCAGGGTTTTCCTACGAGCAGTACTTC
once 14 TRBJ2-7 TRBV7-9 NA CASSPDSFGYEQYF TGTGCCAGCAGCCCAGATTCCTTTGGCTACGAGCAGTACTTC
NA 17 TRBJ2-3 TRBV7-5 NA CARSSEREGRSTDTQYF TGTGCCAGAAGCTCCGAGCGGGAGGGCCGGAGCACAGATACGCAGTATTTT
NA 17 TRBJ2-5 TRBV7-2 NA CASSLVQGDPYQETQYF TGTGCCAGCAGCTTAGTTCAGGGTGACCCGTACCAAGAGACCCAGTACTTC
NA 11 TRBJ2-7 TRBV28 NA CASSPGQKQYF TGTGCCAGCAGCCCCGGACAGAAGCAGTACTTC
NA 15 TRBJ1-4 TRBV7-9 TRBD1 CASSLEWGQGEKLFF TGTGCCAGCAGCTTAGAGTGGGGACAGGGGGAAAAACTGTTTTTT
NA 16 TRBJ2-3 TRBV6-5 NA CASSYGVDVSTDTQYF TGTGCCAGCAGTTACGGAGTAGACGTTAGCACAGATACGCAGTATTTT
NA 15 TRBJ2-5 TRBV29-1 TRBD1 CSVEDWGTGQETQYF TGCAGCGTTGAAGATTGGGGGACAGGGCAAGAGACCCAGTACTTC
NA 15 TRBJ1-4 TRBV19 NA CASSIEKATNEKLFF TGTGCCAGTAGTATCGAGAAGGCAACTAATGAAAAACTGTTTTTT
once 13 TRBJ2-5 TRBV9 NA CASSVWGEETQYF TGTGCCAGCAGCGTATGGGGCGAAGAGACCCAGTACTTC
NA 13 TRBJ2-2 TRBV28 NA CASRQVLTGELFF TGTGCCAGCAGACAGGTTCTGACCGGGGAGCTGTTTTTT
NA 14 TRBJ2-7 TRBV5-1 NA CASSLLGMWDEQYF TGCGCCAGCAGCTTGTTAGGGATGTGGGACGAGCAGTACTTC
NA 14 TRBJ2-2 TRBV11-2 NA CASSPTMNTGELFF TGTGCCAGCAGTCCGACAATGAACACCGGGGAGCTGTTTTTT
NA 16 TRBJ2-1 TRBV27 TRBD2 CASSLSAGGTYNEQFF TGTGCCAGCAGTTTATCAGCGGGGGGTACCTACAATGAGCAGTTCTTC
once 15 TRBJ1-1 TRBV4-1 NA CASSPGTHSLTEAFF TGCGCCAGCAGCCCCGGGACACACTCCCTCACTGAAGCTTTCTTT
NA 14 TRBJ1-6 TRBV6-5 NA CASRTGTNNSPLHF TGTGCCAGCAGAACCGGGACGAATAATTCACCCCTCCACTTT
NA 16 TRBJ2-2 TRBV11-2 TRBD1 CASSPRQGSYTGELFF TGTGCCAGCAGCCCGAGACAGGGGTCGTACACCGGGGAGCTGTTTTTT
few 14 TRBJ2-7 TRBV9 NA CASSVAVGPYEQYF TGTGCCAGCAGCGTAGCTGTAGGGCCCTACGAGCAGTACTTC
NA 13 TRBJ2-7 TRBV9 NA CASSVQPAAEQYF TGTGCCAGCAGCGTTCAACCCGCGGCCGAGCAGTACTTC
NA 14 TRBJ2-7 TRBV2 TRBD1 CASTVGGQANEQYF TGTGCCAGCACCGTAGGGGGACAGGCTAACGAGCAGTACTTC
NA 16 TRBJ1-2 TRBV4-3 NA CASSQDLGTSLYGYTF TGCGCCAGCAGCCAAGATCTCGGGACATCTCTCTATGGCTACACCTTC
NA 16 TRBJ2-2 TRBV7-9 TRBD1 CASSLAGGLGTGELFF TGTGCCAGCAGCTTAGCAGGGGGCTTGGGCACCGGGGAGCTGTTTTTT
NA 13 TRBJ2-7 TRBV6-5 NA CASSYSGPYEQYF TGTGCCAGCAGTTACTCGGGACCCTACGAGCAGTACTTC
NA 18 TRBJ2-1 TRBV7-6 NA CASSLVPGPSGPYNEQFF TGTGCCAGCAGCTTAGTTCCAGGGCCAAGCGGACCCTACAATGAGCAGTTCTTC
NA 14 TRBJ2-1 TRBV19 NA CASSFPEDGNEQFF TGTGCCAGTAGTTTCCCCGAGGACGGCAATGAGCAGTTCTTC
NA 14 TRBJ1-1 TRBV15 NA CATSREPVDTEAFF TGTGCCACCAGCAGAGAACCGGTAGACACTGAAGCTTTCTTT
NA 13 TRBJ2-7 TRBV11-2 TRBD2 CASSVLAGDEQYF TGTGCCAGCAGCGTGCTAGCGGGAGACGAGCAGTACTTC
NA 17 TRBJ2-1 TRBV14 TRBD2 CASSQDALAVSYNEQFF TGTGCCAGCAGCCAAGACGCCCTAGCGGTTTCCTACAATGAGCAGTTCTTC
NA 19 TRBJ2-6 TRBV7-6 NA CASSLESAGAVSGANVLTF TGTGCCAGCAGCTTAGAATCAGCAGGGGCGGTCTCTGGGGCCAACGTCCTGACTTTC
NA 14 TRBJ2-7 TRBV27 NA CASSLNPDSYEQYF TGTGCCAGCAGTTTAAACCCCGACAGCTACGAGCAGTACTTC
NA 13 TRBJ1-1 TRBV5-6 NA CASSTGASIEAFF TGTGCCAGCAGCACGGGGGCGTCGATAGAAGCTTTCTTT
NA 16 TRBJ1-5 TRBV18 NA CASSPTEALSNQPQHF TGTGCCAGCTCACCGACGGAGGCCCTTAGCAATCAGCCCCAGCATTTT
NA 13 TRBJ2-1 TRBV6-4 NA CASSDLGGPEQFF TGTGCCAGCAGTGACTTGGGGGGACCTGAGCAGTTCTTC
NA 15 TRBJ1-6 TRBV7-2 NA CASSLALGSNSPLHF TGTGCCAGCAGCTTAGCGTTAGGTAGTAATTCACCCCTCCACTTT
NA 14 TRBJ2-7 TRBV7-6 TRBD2 CASSPSGRFYEQYF TGTGCCAGCAGCCCGAGCGGGAGATTCTACGAGCAGTACTTC
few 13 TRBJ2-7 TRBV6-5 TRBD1 CASSSGQGYEQYF TGTGCCAGCAGTTCTGGACAGGGCTACGAGCAGTACTTC
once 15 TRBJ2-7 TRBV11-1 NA CASSHHTGSGYEQYF TGTGCCAGCAGCCATCATACAGGGTCGGGCTACGAGCAGTACTTC
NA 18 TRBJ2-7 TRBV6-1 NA CASSVLALGVLKSYEQYF TGTGCCAGCAGTGTTCTCGCTCTCGGCGTCCTTAAGTCCTACGAGCAGTACTTC